This paragraph covers one T cell receptor (beta chain) sequence. Compared with germline, one end of the junction differs, possibly owing to a read error. The data derive from a study of tumor-infiltrating lymphocytes in primary liver carcinoma. Study as a whole: About 3.65 to 7.13 million productive TCRbeta reads were obtained from the samples, with similar numbers across tissue types.

For each extraction, RNA and DNA were obtained together from about 21-30 mg of unsorted bulk tissue. Uniformly, tumor samples exhibited a viable tumor cell fraction exceeding 90%. Priming with a constant-region primer yielded TCR beta cDNA from about 500 ng total RNA. Slightly modified ARM-PCR, run as three nested multiplex PCR rounds, produced the TCR beta libraries. For around 11 cycles apiece, the opening two PCR rounds ran with TRBV1-TRBV30 forward primers and a C-beta reverse primer. One entry per CDR3 protein, called by TCRdb with MiXCR from the multiplex PCR reads. The sample carries just under 55,000 distinct CDR3 sequences, over 65% recorded once. The CDR3 extends over 17 amino acids. Germline V gene data show CDR1 as MGHRA and CDR2 as YSYEKL.

Sequencing input: liver tumor tissue from sampling region 2. Indicated subset: tumor region T2, inferior pole. The sequence was obtained from a man in his forties with primary liver carcinoma and hepatitis B virus infection. The gene calls are TRBV4-1 and TRBJ2-7, with a tentative D call TRBD2 (6 bases). CDR3 in amino acids: CASGQLGETSWSYEQYF. The DNA for the CDR3 is TGCGCCAGCGGCCAACTGGGAGAAACTAGCTGGAGCTACGAGCAGTACTTC.